The present entry profiles one T cell receptor (beta chain) with its context. Its antigen is undetermined. The PCR had 60 Vbeta and 13 Jbeta primers. The method was immunoSEQ multiplex PCR; TCRdb's version includes in-frame clones alone and lacks a portion of them. The sample has 90,000 to 95,000 clones; just over 75% are singletons. These data belong to a study of cytomegalovirus exposure and HLA in healthy donors. General study findings and limits: Sequences of the TCR beta chain were said to predict the HLA-A and HLA-B alleles of most subjects accurately. Several top significant clusters appeared, in a later analysis, to be linked to common viral pathogens. In vitro data verified a few CMV-associated chains as specific for CMV antigens.

Per germline, CDR1 MNHNS and CDR2 SASEGT. This CDR3 has 15 amino acids. With V trimmed by 6 bases and J by 8 bases, 10 bases remained unmatched. Sequencing was carried out using PBMCs. This receptor was obtained from a man aged 25 to 40 in good health and CMV-seronegative. The genes are TRBV6-1 and TRBJ2-1; 10 bases map to TRBD2. The CDR3 nucleotides are TGTGCCAGCAGCACCGGGACTAGCGTGGTGGATGAGCAGTTCTTC. As protein: CASSTGTSVVDEQFF.